The present entry profiles one T cell receptor beta chain with its context. Germline assignment: CDR1 SGHVS and CDR2 FNYEAQ. This CDR3 contains 15 residues. The trim removed 6 bases at V and 1 base at J, leaving 9 bases unmatched. The study assigned cohorts using participant-reported clinical history. Libraries were prepared by immunoSEQ multiplex PCR; TCRdb keeps only in-frame clonotypes and omits some of them. The sample lists some 300,000 clones; nearly 90% were seen once. This record belongs to a study of blood T cell repertoires in COVID-19. In the study overall: Sources were T cells, B-cell-depleted T cells, or PBMCs; the material itself was cDNA or gDNA.

Source material: PBMCs or T cells enriched from blood (not recorded which). This sequence originates from a woman aged 25 to 45 who had recovered from COVID-19. V and J are TRBV7-6 and TRBJ2-7, with 7 positions matching TRBD1. The DNA of the CDR3 is TGTGCCAGCAGGTGGACCAGGGGGTCTTCCTACGAGCAGTACTTC. This gives the protein CASRWTRGSSYEQYF.